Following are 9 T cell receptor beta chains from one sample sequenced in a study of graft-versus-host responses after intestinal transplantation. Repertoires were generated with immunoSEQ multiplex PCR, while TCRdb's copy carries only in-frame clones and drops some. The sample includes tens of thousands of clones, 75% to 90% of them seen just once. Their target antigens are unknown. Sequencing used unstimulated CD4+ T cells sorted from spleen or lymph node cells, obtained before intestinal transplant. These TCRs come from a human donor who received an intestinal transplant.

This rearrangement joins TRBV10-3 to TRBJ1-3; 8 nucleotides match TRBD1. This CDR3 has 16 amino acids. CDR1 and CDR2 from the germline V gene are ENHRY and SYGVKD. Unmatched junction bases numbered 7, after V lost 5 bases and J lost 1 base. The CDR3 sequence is CAISRVQGGSGNTIYF. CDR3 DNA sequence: TGTGCCATCAGTAGGGTACAGGGGGGTTCTGGAAACACCATATATTTT.

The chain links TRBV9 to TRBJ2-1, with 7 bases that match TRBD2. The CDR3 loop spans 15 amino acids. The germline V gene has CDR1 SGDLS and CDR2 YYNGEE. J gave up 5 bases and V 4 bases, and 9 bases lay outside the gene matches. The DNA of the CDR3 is TGTGCCAGCAGCCCACTGGGGCGGGAGAACAATGAGCAGTTCTTC. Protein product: CASSPLGRENNEQFF.

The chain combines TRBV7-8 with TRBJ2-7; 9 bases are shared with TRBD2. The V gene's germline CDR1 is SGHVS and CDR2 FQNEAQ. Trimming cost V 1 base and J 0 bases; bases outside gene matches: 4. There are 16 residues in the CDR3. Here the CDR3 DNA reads TGTGCCAGCAGCTTAGGGCTAGCGGGGAGCTCCTACGAGCAGTACTTC. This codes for CASSLGLAGSSYEQYF.

The CDR3 DNA reads as TGCGCCAGCAGCTTGGGGATTGCGAGCGGGGGCTCCGGGAATGAGCAGTTCTTC. Protein: CASSLGIASGGSGNEQFF. The chain is built from TRBV5-1 and TRBJ2-1; 8 bases match TRBD2. V was pared by 0 bases and J by 7 bases, with 15 bases of the junction left unmatched. Germline V CDR1 and CDR2: SGHRS, YFSETQ. This CDR3 comprises 18 residues.

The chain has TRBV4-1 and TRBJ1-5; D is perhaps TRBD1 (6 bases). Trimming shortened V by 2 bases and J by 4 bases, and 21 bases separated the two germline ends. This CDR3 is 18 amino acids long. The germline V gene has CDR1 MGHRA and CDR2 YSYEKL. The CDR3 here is CASSQPGPRGFRNQPQHF. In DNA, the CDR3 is TGCGCCAGCAGCCAACCAGGCCCCAGGGGTTTTCGGAATCAGCCCCAGCATTTT.

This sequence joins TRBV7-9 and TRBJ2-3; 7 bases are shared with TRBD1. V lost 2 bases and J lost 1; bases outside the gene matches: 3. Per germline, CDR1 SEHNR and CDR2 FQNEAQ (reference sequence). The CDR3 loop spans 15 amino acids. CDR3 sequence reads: CASSLPGTGTDTQYF. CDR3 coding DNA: TGTGCCAGCAGCTTACCCGGGACAGGCACAGATACGCAGTATTTT.

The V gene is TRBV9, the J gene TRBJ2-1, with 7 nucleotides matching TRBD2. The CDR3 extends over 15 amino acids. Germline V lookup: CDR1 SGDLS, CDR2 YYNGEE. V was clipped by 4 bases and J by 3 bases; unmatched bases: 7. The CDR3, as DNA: TGTGCCAGCAGCACCCAGGCTAGCGGCTACAATGAGCAGTTCTTC. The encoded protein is CASSTQASGYNEQFF. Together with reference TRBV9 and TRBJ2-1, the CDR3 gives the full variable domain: DSGVTQTPKHLITATGQRVTLRCSPRSGDLSVYWYQQSLDQGLQFLIQYYNGEERAKGNILERFSAQQFPDLHSELNLSSLELGDSALYFCASSTQASGYNEQFFGPGTRLTVL.

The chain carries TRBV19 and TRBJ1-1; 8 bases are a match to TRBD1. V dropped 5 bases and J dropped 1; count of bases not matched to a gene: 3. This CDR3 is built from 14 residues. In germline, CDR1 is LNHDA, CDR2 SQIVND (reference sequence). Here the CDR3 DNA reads TGTGCCAGTAGTCCACAGGGGGGGAACACTGAAGCTTTCTTT. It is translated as CASSPQGGNTEAFF.

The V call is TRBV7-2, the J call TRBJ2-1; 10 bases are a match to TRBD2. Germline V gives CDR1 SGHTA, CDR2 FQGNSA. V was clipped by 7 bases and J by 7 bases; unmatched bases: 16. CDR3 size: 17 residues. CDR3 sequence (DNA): TGTGCCAGCACCTCTCCCACACTAGCGGGGTTTTTGAATGAGCAGTTCTTC. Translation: CASTSPTLAGFLNEQFF.